This T cell receptor beta chain was captured in a study of control samples from healthy donors and cancer patients. Generated by immunoSEQ multiplex PCR, the TCRdb table keeps only in-frame clones and is missing some. The sample holds tens of thousands of clones, roughly 90% seen once. J gave up 6 bases and V 4 bases, and 13 bases lay outside the gene matches. The length of the CDR3 is 17 residues. The V gene's germline CDR1 is LNHNV and CDR2 YYDKDF (reference sequence). The specimen sequenced was blood. This sequence was found in a woman aged 70-85 years in good health. The V and J genes are TRBV15 and TRBJ1-5; 9 bases map to TRBD1. CDR3 protein: CATSILRDRDLRQPQHF. For the CDR3, the DNA is TGTGCCACCAGCATTCTCAGGGACAGGGATCTGCGTCAGCCCCAGCATTTT.